The 29 T cell receptor beta chains given below trace back to one sample, sequenced in a study of blood T cell repertoires in COVID-19. Here immunoSEQ multiplex PCR was the method, and the copy in TCRdb shows in-frame clones only, minus some. Counted here are over 200,000 clones, approximately 80% occurring once; the ten biggest clones make up around 2%. Sequences were obtained from PBMCs or T cells enriched from blood (not recorded which). All receptors derive from a man aged 60 to 69 who had recovered from COVID-19.

This clone has a count of ten or more. The genes are TRBV11-3 and TRBJ1-4; D is possibly TRBD1 (6 bases). Trimming stripped 5 bases from V and 8 bases from J, with 12 bases between. This CDR3 is 13 amino acids long. Germline CDR1 SGHNT, CDR2 YENEEA. CDR3 residues: CASSRNQGEKLFF. As DNA, the CDR3 is TGTGCCAGCAGCCGAAATCAGGGGGAAAAACTGTTTTTT.

This sequence joins TRBV19 and TRBJ1-1; TRBD1 is a possible D gene (6 bases). V was pared by 2 bases and J by 5 bases, with 12 bases between. CDR1 and CDR2 from the germline V gene are LNHDA and SQIVND (reference sequence). The CDR3 extends over 14 amino acids. CDR3 region: CASSIIWGTTEAFF. CDR3 bases: TGTGCCAGTAGTATAATTTGGGGGACAACTGAAGCTTTCTTT.

CDR3 sequence reads: CASSTPTAGGTEAFF. In DNA form, the CDR3 reads TGTGCCAGCAGCACCCCGACGGCCGGAGGCACTGAAGCTTTCTTT. V gene TRBV5-6 combines with J gene TRBJ1-1; D is ambiguous. V dropped 4 bases and J dropped 4 bases, with 17 bases sitting between them. The CDR3 contains 15 residues. Germline-derived CDR1 and CDR2 are SGHDT and YYEEEE.

This chain connects TRBV5-1 to TRBJ2-1; 13 nucleotides align to TRBD2. The CDR3 extends over 19 amino acids. After removal of 0 bases from V and 6 bases from J, the junction contained 12 bases not matched to a gene. Looked up from germline, CDR1 is SGHRS and CDR2 is YFSETQ. The CDR3 nucleotides read TGCGCCAGCAGCTTGGTTGTGGGTGCGGGACTAGCGGGGATCAATGAGCAGTTCTTC. Protein product: CASSLVVGAGLAGINEQFF.

The J gene is TRBJ2-6, the V gene TRBV6-6; 7 positions agree with TRBD1. V dropped 5 bases and J dropped 0; count of bases not matched to a gene: 7. The CDR3 runs to 17 residues. Germline assignment: CDR1 MNHNY and CDR2 SVGAGI (reference sequence). CDR3 sequence (DNA): TGTGCCAGCAGTCTTTGGGACAGTTTCTCTGGGGCCAACGTCCTGACTTTC. The encoded protein is CASSLWDSFSGANVLTF.

The chain links TRBV5-1 to TRBJ1-1, with 7 bases that match TRBD1. Trimming cost V 4 bases and J 1 base; bases outside gene matches: 4. CDR3 length equals 14 residues. Looked up from germline, CDR1 is SGHRS and CDR2 is YFSETQ. The CDR3 DNA follows: TGCGCCAGCAGCCCCGACAGGGCGAACACTGAAGCTTTCTTT. Its translation is CASSPDRANTEAFF.

The chain joins TRBV12-5 to TRBJ2-5; 10 nucleotides align to TRBD2. The CDR3 consists of 17 residues. Germline V gives CDR1 LGHNT, CDR2 FRNRAP. With V trimmed by 2 bases and J by 5 bases, 11 bases remained unmatched. The CDR3 coding sequence is TGTGCTAGTGGTTTGCTCTCAAGCGGGGGGGCCGGGGAGACCCAGTACTTC. Its translation: CASGLLSSGGAGETQYF.

J is TRBJ1-1 and V is TRBV5-4; tentatively, D is TRBD1 (6 bases). The CDR3 extends over 14 amino acids. CDR1 is SGHNT, CDR2 YYREEE, per germline (reference sequence). V was trimmed by 4 bases and J by 4 bases, leaving 14 bases between them. In nucleotides, the CDR3 is TGTGCCAGCAGCACAGATCTGGGGGCCACTGAAGCTTTCTTT. As protein: CASSTDLGATEAFF. Full variable domain (outside the CDR3, taken from reference TRBV5-4 and TRBJ1-1): ETGVTQSPTHLIKTRGQQVTLRCSSQSGHNTVSWYQQALGQGPQFIFQYYREEENGRGNFPPRFSGLQFPNYSSELNVNALELDDSALYLCASSTDLGATEAFFGQGTRLTVV.

Concerning this clone: Different DNA sequences within this sample yield the same CDR3. J is TRBJ1-2 and V is TRBV19, with D unclear. V was trimmed by 2 bases and J by 2 bases, leaving 6 bases between them. Germline lookup yields CDR1 LNHDA and CDR2 SQIVND (reference sequence). The length of the CDR3 is 13 residues. CDR3 DNA: TGTGCCAGTAGTATACTTCGGAACTATGGCTACACCTTC. The encoded protein is CASSILRNYGYTF.

J is TRBJ1-2 and V is TRBV6-8; the D is unclear. CDR1 is MNHGY and CDR2 is SAAAGT in the germline V gene. There are 12 residues in the CDR3. Trimming took off 9 bases at V and 4 bases at J, with 12 bases between the two ends. CDR3 DNA: TGTGCCAGTCTCTGGAGATCCTATGGCTACACCTTC. Protein product: CASLWRSYGYTF.

This clone was seen just once. The chain carries TRBV2 and TRBJ1-2, with 10 nucleotides matching TRBD1. Losses at the gene ends were 0 bases for V and 2 bases for J; bases not matched to a gene: 6. CDR1 is SNHLY and CDR2 is FYNNEI in the germline V gene. This CDR3 comprises 17 residues. CDR3 in amino acids: CASSEARTGGSNYGYTF. The CDR3 DNA is TGTGCCAGCAGTGAAGCACGGACAGGGGGTAGCAACTATGGCTACACCTTC.

This sequence joins TRBV7-9 and TRBJ1-1; D unresolved. Looked up from germline, CDR1 is SEHNR and CDR2 is FQNEAQ (reference sequence). V was trimmed by 1 base and J by 1 base, leaving 7 bases between them. CDR3 length: 14 residues. The CDR3 sequence is CASSLEEGNTEAFF. In DNA, the CDR3 is TGTGCCAGCAGCTTAGAGGAGGGGAACACTGAAGCTTTCTTT.

This chain links TRBV5-1 with TRBJ2-3, with TRBD2 matching 10 bases. This CDR3 has 16 amino acids. Unmatched junction bases numbered 9, after V lost 2 bases and J lost 6 bases. Germline assignment: CDR1 SGHRS and CDR2 YFSETQ. The chain's CDR3 is CASSFLAGVLTDTQYF. CDR3 nucleotide sequence: TGCGCCAGCAGCTTCCTAGCGGGGGTCCTCACGGATACGCAGTATTTT.

The chain joins TRBV4-2 to TRBJ2-3; 10 bases align to TRBD1. Germline V lookup: CDR1 LGHNA, CDR2 YNFKEQ. The V and J ends lost 2 bases and 3 bases, in that order; junction bases with no gene match: 5. CDR3 length equals 16 residues. Here the CDR3 DNA reads TGTGCCAGCAGCCAATCCGGACAGGGGGTGACAGATACGCAGTATTTT. This gives the protein CASSQSGQGVTDTQYF.

This chain joins TRBV9 and TRBJ2-1, with 12 nucleotides matching TRBD2. The V gene's germline CDR1 is SGDLS and CDR2 YYNGEE. The CDR3 is made up of 15 amino acids. The V and J ends lost 2 bases and 10 bases, in that order; junction bases with no gene match: 7. The CDR3 sequence: CASSVPSGGDGEQFF. CDR3 in DNA: TGTGCCAGCAGCGTGCCTAGCGGGGGGGATGGAGAGCAGTTCTTC.

The chain joins TRBV9 to TRBJ2-2, with D hard to call. Germline CDR1 reads SGDLS; CDR2 reads YYNGEE. There are 12 residues in the CDR3. The V end was cut by 4 bases, the J end by 5 bases, with 6 bases between. The CDR3 sequence is CASSPQTGELFF. The CDR3 nucleotides are TGTGCCAGCAGCCCCCAAACCGGGGAGCTGTTTTTT.

Turning to this clone: The junction departs from the called germline gene at one end, perhaps through a read error. The chain links TRBV5-1 to TRBJ2-1; D is perhaps TRBD1 (6 bases). The CDR3 covers 14 residues. Germline V gene lookup returns CDR1 SGHRS and CDR2 YFSETQ. CDR3 in DNA: TGCGCCAGCACCTTGGACAGCCAAACGAATGAGCAGTTCTTC. It codes for CASTLDSQTNEQFF.

The rearrangement links TRBV4-1 to TRBJ1-3, with D possibly being TRBD1 (6 bases). The CDR3 is 17 amino acids. V was shortened by 0 bases and J by 5 bases, with 17 bases between the two germline ends. Germline V gives CDR1 MGHRA, CDR2 YSYEKL. CDR3 bases: TGCGCCAGCAGCCAAGATCTAGTGGGGCAGGGGAGAAACACCATATATTTT. It is translated as CASSQDLVGQGRNTIYF.

This chain connects TRBV4-3 to TRBJ1-6, with TRBD1 matching 8 bases. Trimming removed 3 bases from V and 7 bases from J; junction bases left unmatched: 8. This CDR3 is built from 16 residues. Germline values: CDR1 LGHNA, CDR2 YSLEER. CDR3 amino acids: CASSQGLDRVNSPLHF. The CDR3 region has the DNA TGCGCCAGCAGCCAGGGGCTGGACAGGGTGAATTCACCCCTCCACTTT.

The rearrangement joins TRBV2 to TRBJ1-6; 9 bases fit TRBD1. The CDR3 runs to 14 residues. The germline gives CDR1 SNHLY, CDR2 FYNNEI. V shed 6 bases, J shed 15 bases, and the junction held 12 bases outside the gene matches. CDR3 amino acids: CASSPGTGIPLLHF. The CDR3 region has the DNA TGTGCCAGCAGCCCCGGGACAGGGATCCCTCTCCTCCACTTT. Full variable domain (missing parts from reference TRBV2 and TRBJ1-6): EPEVTQTPSHQVTQMGQEVILRCVPISNHLYFYWYRQILGQKVEFLVSFYNNEISEKSEIFDDQFSVERPDGSNFTLKIRSTKLEDSAMYFCASSPGTGIPLLHFGNGTRLTVT.

Written as DNA, the CDR3 is TGCGCCAGCAGCCAAGATTCGAGTAGAGCTAACTATGGCTACACCTTC. As protein: CASSQDSSRANYGYTF. The chain couples TRBV4-3 to TRBJ1-2; D not certain. Germline V lookup: CDR1 LGHNA, CDR2 YSLEER. V lost 0 bases to trimming and J lost 0 bases, with 11 bases between them. The CDR3 is 16 residues long.

The J gene is TRBJ1-1, the V gene TRBV29-1; 7 positions agree with TRBD1. Germline CDR1 reads SQVTM; CDR2 reads ANQGSEA. The CDR3 spans 15 residues. The trim removed 4 bases at V and 8 bases at J, leaving 16 bases unmatched. CDR3 DNA sequence: TGCAGCGTTGTGCCTGACAGGGCCGTATCCTTCGAAGCTTTCTTT. Amino acids: CSVVPDRAVSFEAFF.

This chain uses TRBV5-6 with TRBJ1-5, with D possibly matching TRBD1 (6 bases). This CDR3 contains 13 residues. V was pared by 3 bases and J by 6 bases, with 10 bases between. Germline V gene sequence: CDR1 SGHDT, CDR2 YYEEEE. CDR3 sequence reads: CASSSQGSQPQHF. The CDR3 coding sequence is TGTGCCAGCAGCTCCCAGGGGAGTCAGCCCCAGCATTTT.

This clone was observed a single time. The chain joins TRBV4-2 to TRBJ1-3; possible D gene TRBD1, 5 bases. V shed 0 bases and J shed 1 base, with 13 bases lying between them. Germline-derived CDR1 and CDR2 are LGHNA and YNFKEQ. This CDR3 comprises 17 residues. CDR3 residues: CASSQDAWGESGNTIYF. DNA of the CDR3: TGTGCCAGCAGCCAAGACGCTTGGGGGGAGTCTGGAAACACCATATATTTT.

This sequence joins TRBV4-2 and TRBJ2-7; possibly TRBD2 for D (5 bases). The V gene lost 0 bases and the J gene lost 2 bases, with 17 bases spanning the gap. Per germline, CDR1 LGHNA and CDR2 YNFKEQ. The CDR3 is 17 amino acids. CDR3 amino acids: CASSQERVGSYAYEQYF. The CDR3 DNA follows: TGTGCCAGCAGCCAAGAGAGGGTAGGGTCGTACGCCTACGAGCAGTACTTC.

This clone has only a few counts. The chain joins TRBV7-8 to TRBJ2-4, with unresolved D. V was trimmed by 1 base and J by 2 bases, leaving 15 bases between them. Per the germline V gene, CDR1 is SGHVS and CDR2 is FQNEAQ. The CDR3 runs 17 residues. The CDR3 loop is CASSLGFGFGSKNIQYF. DNA for the CDR3: TGTGCCAGCAGCTTAGGTTTCGGGTTCGGATCCAAAAACATTCAGTACTTC.

This clone has a handful of counts. The V gene is TRBV7-3, the J gene TRBJ2-2; D perhaps matches TRBD1 (5 bases). The CDR3 is 13 amino acids. Germline CDR1 is SGHTA and CDR2 is FQGTGA. Trimming took 4 bases from V and 5 from J, leaving 8 bases between them. The CDR3 nucleotides read TGTGCCAGCAGCTCCCAGGGTACCGGGGAGCTGTTTTTT. This codes for CASSSQGTGELFF.

This sequence joins TRBV3-1 (or the pseudogene TRBV3-2) and TRBJ2-7, with D maybe TRBD1 (5 bases). The CDR3 length is 12 residues. The germline V gene encodes CDR1 LGHDT and CDR2 YNNKEL (reference sequence). V was shortened by 6 bases and J by 2 bases, with 8 bases between the two germline ends. CDR3 region: CASSRQTYEQYF. The DNA for the CDR3 is TGTGCCAGCAGTCGACAGACCTACGAGCAGTACTTC.

A few counts support this clone. The chain employs TRBV7-9 and TRBJ2-2; D possibly corresponds to TRBD1 (7 bases). Germline values: CDR1 SEHNR, CDR2 FQNEAQ (reference sequence). This CDR3 has 13 amino acids. V gave up 5 bases and J gave up 7 bases, with 11 bases separating them. Here the CDR3 DNA reads TGTGCCAGCAGCGCCAGGGGGGACGGGGAGCTGTTTTTT. Translation gives CASSARGDGELFF.